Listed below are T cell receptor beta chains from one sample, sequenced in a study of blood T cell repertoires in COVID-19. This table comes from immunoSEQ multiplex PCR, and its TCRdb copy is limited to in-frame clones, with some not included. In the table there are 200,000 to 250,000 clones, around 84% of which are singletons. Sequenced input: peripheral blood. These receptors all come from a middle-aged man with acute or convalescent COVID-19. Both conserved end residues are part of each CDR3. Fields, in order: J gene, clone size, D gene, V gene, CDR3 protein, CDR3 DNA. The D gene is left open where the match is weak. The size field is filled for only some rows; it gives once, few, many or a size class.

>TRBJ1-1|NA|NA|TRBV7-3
CASSLGPLMNTEAFF
TGTGCCAGCAGCTTAGGCCCTTTGATGAACACTGAAGCTTTCTTT
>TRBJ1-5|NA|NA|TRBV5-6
CASSLWGAGNQPQHF
TGTGCCAGCAGCTTGTGGGGAGCTGGCAATCAGCCCCAGCATTTT
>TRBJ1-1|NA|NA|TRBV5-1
CASSLQGGDGTEAFF
TGCGCCAGCAGCTTACAGGGAGGGGATGGAACTGAAGCTTTCTTT
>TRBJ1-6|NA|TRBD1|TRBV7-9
CASRAGTGNSPLHF
TGTGCCAGCAGAGCCGGGACAGGCAATTCACCCCTCCACTTT
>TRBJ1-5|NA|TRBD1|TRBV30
CAWSATGGGQPQHF
TGTGCCTGGAGTGCCACAGGGGGAGGGCAGCCCCAGCATTTT
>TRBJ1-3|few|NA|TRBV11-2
CASSLGSTAGGNTIYF
TGTGCCAGCAGCTTAGGTTCCACTGCGGGGGGGAACACCATATATTTT
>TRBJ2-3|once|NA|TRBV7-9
CASSLEERDTQYF
TGTGCCAGCAGCTTAGAAGAGAGGGATACGCAGTATTTT
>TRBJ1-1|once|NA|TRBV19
CASSPDWNTEAFF
TGTGCCAGTAGTCCCGACTGGAACACTGAAGCTTTCTTT
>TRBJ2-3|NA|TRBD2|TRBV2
CASSLTSGGTDTQYF
TGTGCCAGCAGCCTGACTAGCGGGGGGACAGATACGCAGTATTTT
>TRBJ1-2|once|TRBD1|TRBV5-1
CASSLGDSSFHGYTF
TGCGCCAGCAGCTTGGGGGACAGTTCTTTTCATGGCTACACCTTC
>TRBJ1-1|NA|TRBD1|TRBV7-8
CASSLQGASGNTEAFF
TGTGCCAGCAGCTTACAGGGGGCAAGTGGGAACACTGAAGCTTTCTTT
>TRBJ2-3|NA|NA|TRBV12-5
CASGSNTQYF
TGTGCTAGTGGTTCTAATACGCAGTATTTT
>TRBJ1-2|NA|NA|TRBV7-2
CASSLGPSQAYGYTF
TGTGCCAGCAGCTTAGGCCCCAGCCAGGCGTATGGCTACACCTTC
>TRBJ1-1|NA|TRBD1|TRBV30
CAWSPGQSLRDFF
TGTGCCTGGAGTCCGGGACAGTCCCTGCGAGACTTCTTT
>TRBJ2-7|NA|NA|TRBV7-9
CASSPQGSRYEQYF
TGTGCCAGCAGTCCACAGGGATCGCGTTACGAGCAGTACTTC
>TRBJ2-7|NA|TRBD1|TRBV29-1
CSVEEVDRVGEQYF
TGCAGCGTTGAAGAAGTGGACAGGGTCGGAGAGCAGTACTTC
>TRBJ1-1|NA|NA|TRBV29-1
CSVRGTLNTEAFF
TGCAGCGTTAGGGGGACATTGAACACTGAAGCTTTCTTT
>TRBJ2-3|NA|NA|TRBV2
CASSTKGLGSQDTQYF
TGTGCCAGCAGTACCAAAGGACTGGGCTCCCAAGATACGCAGTATTTT
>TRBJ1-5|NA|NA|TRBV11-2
CDSSFEGTGAQHF
TGTGACAGCAGCTTTGAAGGTACCGGGGCCCAGCATTTT
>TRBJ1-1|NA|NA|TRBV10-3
CAISSYTEAFF
TGTGCCATCAGTTCTTACACTGAAGCTTTCTTT
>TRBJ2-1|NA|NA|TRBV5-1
CASSLVWAPSSYNEQFF
TGCGCCAGCAGCTTGGTGTGGGCCCCAAGCTCCTACAATGAGCAGTTCTTC
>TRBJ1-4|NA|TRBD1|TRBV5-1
CASSLQGRTNEKLFF
TGCGCCAGCAGCTTACAGGGGCGAACTAATGAAAAACTGTTTTTT
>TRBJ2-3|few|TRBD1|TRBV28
CASNSPWTGETDTQYF
TGTGCCAGCAATTCCCCTTGGACAGGAGAAACAGATACGCAGTATTTT
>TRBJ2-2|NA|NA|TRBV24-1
CATSDDPGQGWNTGELFF
TGTGCCACCAGTGATGATCCTGGACAAGGCTGGAACACCGGGGAGCTGTTTTTT
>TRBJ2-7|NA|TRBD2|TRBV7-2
CASSWGLAGGYEQYF
TGTGCCAGCAGCTGGGGACTAGCGGGGGGTTACGAGCAGTACTTC
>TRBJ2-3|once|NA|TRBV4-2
CASSPALTVTDTQYF
TGTGCCAGCAGCCCCGCTTTGACAGTCACAGATACGCAGTATTTT
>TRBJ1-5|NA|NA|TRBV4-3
CASSQDLGDQPQHF
TGCGCCAGCAGCCAAGATTTAGGAGATCAGCCCCAGCATTTT
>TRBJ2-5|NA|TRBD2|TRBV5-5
CASSLSLAGALGMETQYF
TGTGCCAGCAGCTTGAGCCTAGCGGGGGCACTAGGGATGGAGACCCAGTACTTC